Below are 29 T cell receptor beta chains sequenced from a single sample in a study of control samples from healthy donors and cancer patients. Repertoires were generated with immunoSEQ multiplex PCR, while TCRdb's copy carries only in-frame clones and drops some. The sample lists 120,000 or so clones, over 75% occurring once. What was sequenced was blood. These receptors all come from a young man in good health.

This clone was observed a handful of times. This chain connects TRBV5-4 to TRBJ1-5; D possibly corresponds to TRBD1 (6 bases). The CDR3 length is 14 residues. V shed 0 bases and J shed 7 bases, with 11 bases lying between them. CDR1 and CDR2 from the germline V gene are SGHNT and YYREEE (reference sequence). The chain's CDR3 is CASSLGSGEQPQHF. CDR3 bases: TGTGCCAGCAGCTTGGGGTCAGGGGAACAGCCCCAGCATTTT.

The chain couples TRBV10-1 to TRBJ2-7; 10 bases agree with TRBD2. Losses at the gene ends were 2 bases for V and 3 bases for J; bases not matched to a gene: 1. Per the germline V gene, CDR1 is WNHNN and CDR2 is SYGVQD (reference sequence). The CDR3 contains 14 residues. The CDR3 here is CASSEASGSYEQYF. The CDR3 DNA sequence: TGCGCCAGCAGTGAGGCTAGCGGGAGCTACGAGCAGTACTTC.

The chain employs TRBV2 and TRBJ2-5, with 7 bases that match TRBD1. The CDR3 runs to 17 residues. CDR1 is SNHLY and CDR2 is FYNNEI in the germline V gene. With V trimmed by 4 bases and J by 5 bases, 16 bases remained unmatched. CDR3 protein: CASSAYHPTGSWETQYF. The CDR3 bases are TGTGCCAGCAGTGCGTATCATCCGACAGGGTCGTGGGAGACCCAGTACTTC.

The V and J genes are TRBV12-3 or TRBV12-4 and TRBJ1-1; D remains unclear. This CDR3 region has 11 residues. Trimming cost V 5 bases and J 7 bases, with 8 bases left between them. The DNA of the CDR3 is TGTGCCAGCAGTACGCCCTATGAAGCTTTCTTT. Residues: CASSTPYEAFF.

The CDR3 nucleotides are TGTGCCACGGGACCGGGACTAGCGAAGAATGAGCAGTTCTTC. This translates into CATGPGLAKNEQFF. The J gene is TRBJ2-1, the V gene TRBV6-5; TRBD2 matches at 10 bases. Germline values: CDR1 MNHEY, CDR2 SVGAGI. CDR3 length equals 14 residues. J lost 7 bases, V lost 10 bases, and 10 bases had no gene match.

This sequence joins TRBV6-5 and TRBJ1-2; a weak D match, TRBD1 (5 bases). CDR1 is MNHEY and CDR2 is SVGAGI in the germline V gene. The V and J ends lost 6 bases and 8 bases respectively, with 13 bases between them. The length of the CDR3 is 12 residues. DNA for the CDR3: TGTGCCAGCAGCGGAGGGGTATGGGGCTACACCTTC. Translation gives CASSGGVWGYTF.

V gene TRBV6-1 combines with J gene TRBJ1-4; 7 positions agree with TRBD1. Germline trimming cut 2 bases from V and 9 bases from J; bases unmatched to any gene: 3. CDR3 length: 13 amino acids. Per the germline V gene, CDR1 is MNHNS and CDR2 is SASEGT. This chain's CDR3 is CASSELTGKKLFF. CDR3 nucleotides: TGTGCCAGCAGTGAACTGACAGGGAAAAAACTGTTTTTT.

CDR3 sequence reads: CASRTGGVTEAFF. The CDR3, as DNA: TGTGCCAGCAGGACAGGGGGCGTCACTGAAGCTTTCTTT. This rearrangement joins TRBV28 to TRBJ1-1, with 10 bases that match TRBD1. The CDR3 length is 13 residues. Germline V lookup: CDR1 MDHEN, CDR2 SYDVKM. V dropped 6 bases and J dropped 4; count of bases not matched to a gene: 2.

The chain joins TRBV21-1 to TRBJ1-5; TRBD1, the table's D call, lacks a check against the DNA. TRBV21-1 is a listed pseudogene. This CDR3 has 19 amino acids. In nucleotides, the CDR3 is TGTGCCAGCAGCAAAGGGGACCGACAGGGACAGGGCAGGGTTTCGCCCCAGCATTTT. Translated: CASSKGDRQGQGRVSPQHF.

V and J are TRBV25-1 and TRBJ1-6; TRBD1 matches 7 bases. Per the germline V gene, CDR1 is MGHDK and CDR2 is SYGVNS. The CDR3 covers 15 residues. V dropped 4 bases and J dropped 4; count of bases not matched to a gene: 4. The CDR3 here is CASSVGTAYNSPLHF. CDR3 coding DNA: TGTGCCAGCAGTGTGGGGACAGCTTATAATTCACCCCTCCACTTT.

J is TRBJ1-4 and V is TRBV5-6; D perhaps matches TRBD1 (5 bases). Deletions cut 4 bases from V and 7 bases from J, with 11 bases between. The CDR3 loop spans 13 amino acids. The V gene's germline CDR1 is SGHDT and CDR2 YYEEEE. The CDR3 loop reads CASSPQGFEKLFF. The CDR3 DNA reads TGTGCCAGCAGCCCGCAGGGATTTGAAAAACTGTTTTTT.

The V gene is TRBV5-8, the J gene TRBJ1-5; no reliable D call. The CDR3 spans 14 residues. Germline-derived CDR1 and CDR2 are SGHTS and YDEGEE. The V end lost 1 base, the J end lost 4 bases, and 9 bases lay between the germline ends. DNA for the CDR3: TGTGCCAGCAGCTTGAGGCAGGCAAATCAGCCCCAGCATTTT. Its translation: CASSLRQANQPQHF.

The chain is built from TRBV5-8 and TRBJ1-1; no clear D gene. The CDR3 has 10 amino acids. The V gene lost 5 bases and the J gene lost 10 bases, with 9 bases spanning the gap. Germline V gives CDR1 SGHTS, CDR2 YDEGEE. The CDR3, as DNA: TGTGCCAGCAGACTATGGCGAGCTTTCTTT. Its protein is CASRLWRAFF.

This clone was detected only once. This sequence joins TRBV7-9 and TRBJ2-5, with a weak D call TRBD1 (6 bases). CDR1 is SEHNR and CDR2 is FQNEAQ in the germline V gene (reference sequence). The CDR3 runs to 18 residues. V lost 2 bases to trimming and J lost 3 bases, with 22 bases between them. Here the CDR3 reads CASSLPRGQFERKETQYF. The CDR3 nucleotides read TGTGCCAGCAGCTTACCTCGTGGACAGTTCGAAAGGAAAGAGACCCAGTACTTC.

This chain uses TRBV29-1 with TRBJ2-7; 10 bases map to TRBD1. The germline CDR1 and CDR2 sequences are SQVTM and ANQGSEA. CDR3 size: 13 residues. V lost 4 bases, J lost 4 bases, and 4 bases stayed unmatched. In DNA, the CDR3 is TGCAGCGTTGCCCCGGACAGGGGGTACGAGCAGTACTTC. Translating gives CSVAPDRGYEQYF.

The gene calls are TRBV27 and TRBJ1-6, with D possibly being TRBD1 (5 bases). Germline V lookup: CDR1 MNHEY, CDR2 SMNVEV (reference sequence). The V end was cut by 7 bases, the J end by 0 bases, with 16 bases between. The CDR3 has 17 amino acids. The CDR3 reads CASKLTGASSYNSPLHF. The CDR3 DNA reads as TGTGCCAGCAAACTCACCGGGGCCAGCTCCTATAATTCACCCCTCCACTTT.

The rearrangement uses TRBV7-9 and TRBJ2-6, with D possibly being TRBD1 (5 bases). V lost 5 bases to trimming and J lost 0 bases, with 11 bases between them. CDR1 and CDR2 (germline): SEHNR, FQNEAQ (reference sequence). This CDR3 is built from 16 residues. The CDR3 DNA sequence: TGTGCCAGCAGCCCTGACAGCCCCTCTGGGGCCAACGTCCTGACTTTC. As protein: CASSPDSPSGANVLTF.

This chain joins TRBV6-5 and TRBJ2-1; tentatively, D is TRBD1 (6 bases). The CDR3 consists of 14 residues. Looked up from germline, CDR1 is MNHEY and CDR2 is SVGAGI. The V end was cut by 4 bases, the J end by 2 bases, with 9 bases between. In nucleotides, the CDR3 is TGTGCCAGCAGTTCTGGGGACACCTACAATGAGCAGTTCTTC. Its protein is CASSSGDTYNEQFF.

The V gene is TRBV5-1, the J gene TRBJ2-4; 11 bases align to TRBD1. The trim removed 4 bases at V and 7 bases at J, leaving 10 bases unmatched. There are 16 residues in the CDR3. Germline CDR1 and CDR2: SGHRS and YFSETQ. The CDR3 loop reads CASSQEPGTGGNIQYF. The CDR3 coding sequence is TGCGCCAGCAGCCAAGAACCCGGGACAGGGGGTAACATTCAGTACTTC.

The rearrangement uses TRBV5-6 and TRBJ2-3; TRBD1 might be the D (6 bases). Germline V CDR1 and CDR2: SGHDT, YYEEEE. This CDR3 region has 14 residues. V lost 0 bases and J lost 4, with 9 bases in between. CDR3 coding DNA: TGTGCCAGCAGCTTGGGGACAGTGGCAGATACGCAGTATTTT. It specifies CASSLGTVADTQYF.

This clone was detected once. The genes are TRBV5-1 and TRBJ1-5; TRBD1 matches 8 bases. The CDR3 totals 14 residues. Germline V CDR1 and CDR2: SGHRS, YFSETQ. Trimming at V came to 4 bases and at J to 5 bases, leaving 5 bases not matched to a gene. The CDR3 reads CASSQGQVDQPQHF. For the CDR3, the DNA is TGCGCCAGCAGCCAGGGACAGGTGGATCAGCCCCAGCATTTT.

CDR3 residues: CATSQSGDLGGYTF. Written as DNA, the CDR3 is TGTGCCACCAGTCAAAGCGGGGATCTAGGCGGCTACACCTTC. V is TRBV24-1 and J is TRBJ1-2; D unresolved. V was trimmed by 6 bases and J by 8 bases, leaving 18 bases between them. The CDR3 has 14 residues. Germline V gene lookup returns CDR1 KGHDR and CDR2 SFDVKD.

The chain is built from TRBV5-3 and TRBJ1-5, with 12 bases identical to TRBD1. TRBV5-3 belongs to the ORF category, with a function that is uncertain. This CDR3 has 16 residues. After removal of 2 bases from V and 8 bases from J, the junction contained 8 bases not matched to a gene. In nucleotides, the CDR3 is TGTGCCAGAAGCTTTAGGGACAGGGGGCAACAGGAGCCCCAGCATTTT. Translating it yields CARSFRDRGQQEPQHF.

The chain combines TRBV6-5 with TRBJ1-5; perhaps TRBD1 as D (6 bases). Between the trimmed V and J ends, which lost 9 bases and 4 bases, there was a span of 19 bases. Germline V gives CDR1 MNHEY, CDR2 SVGAGI. The CDR3 is 15 residues long. In DNA form, the CDR3 reads TGTGCCAGTGGGGTAGCGGACAGCTCAAATCAGCCCCAGCATTTT. This sequence encodes CASGVADSSNQPQHF.

This sequence joins TRBV24-1 and TRBJ1-5; 9 bases are shared with TRBD1. The germline V gene has CDR1 KGHDR and CDR2 SFDVKD. V lost 4 bases to trimming and J lost 4 bases; unmatched junction nucleotides: 1. The CDR3 sequence is 14 residues long. The DNA for the CDR3 is TGTGCCACCAGTGAGGGACAGGGTAATCAGCCCCAGCATTTT. As protein: CATSEGQGNQPQHF.

This sequence joins TRBV5-1 and TRBJ2-2, with no clear D. This CDR3 has 13 amino acids. V was cut by 2 bases and J by 5 bases, with 7 bases left in between. The germline CDR1 and CDR2 sequences are SGHRS and YFSETQ. CDR3 amino acids: CASSLVVTGELFF. In nucleotides, the CDR3 is TGCGCCAGCAGCTTAGTTGTAACCGGGGAGCTGTTTTTT.

This clone was counted a few times. This chain links TRBV6-5 with TRBJ1-5; D gene unclear. Germline CDR1 and CDR2: MNHEY and SVGAGI. This CDR3 is built from 13 residues. The V end lost 7 bases, the J end lost 7 bases, and 14 bases lay between the germline ends. CDR3: CASMARVDQPQHF. CDR3 DNA sequence: TGTGCCAGCATGGCCCGGGTTGACCAGCCCCAGCATTTT.

The sample holds a few counts of this clone. The V and J genes are TRBV9 and TRBJ2-1; perhaps TRBD1 as D (5 bases). The CDR3 contains 16 residues. Trimming removed 0 bases at V and 7 bases at J, with 17 bases between. Germline CDR1 reads SGDLS; CDR2 reads YYNGEE. The chain's CDR3 is CASSVAGRASVNEQFF. CDR3 coding DNA: TGTGCCAGCAGCGTAGCGGGCAGGGCCTCGGTAAATGAGCAGTTCTTC.

The gene calls are TRBV7-9 and TRBJ2-7; D may be TRBD1 or TRBD2 (5 bases each). Germline V lookup: CDR1 SEHNR, CDR2 FQNEAQ (reference sequence). The CDR3 sequence is 14 residues long. V was shortened by 5 bases and J by 4 bases, with 15 bases between the two germline ends. This CDR3 reads CASSTQGVSYEQYF. The CDR3 nucleotides are TGTGCCAGCAGCACCCAGGGAGTATCATACGAGCAGTACTTC.